This T cell receptor beta chain was obtained from a study of monozygotic twins with inflammatory bowel disease. Template switching was used to attach UMIs, which incorporated a 6-nucleotide sample barcode. No DNA is given; TCRdb re-called the 5' RACE reads and lists each CDR3 protein once. This table holds fewer than 150,000 distinct CDR3 sequences. Blood samples of approximately 2.7 ml were drawn from every donor. The CDR3 contains 14 residues. Input material: blood. This TCR was sampled from a human donor with ulcerative colitis or Crohn's disease, or a healthy co-twin of an affected twin (not recorded which). The rearrangement joins TRBV12-3 or TRBV12-4 to TRBJ1-6; the D call of TRBD1 rests on TCRdb alone, since no DNA is present to check it. CDR3 protein: CASSLTGVVSPLHF.